The TCR beta chain described here comes from a study of technical replicates of blood from a few donors. Germline-derived CDR1 and CDR2 are LGHNA and YNFKEQ. The germline V and J ends were trimmed by 1 base and 1 base, with 8 bases remaining between them. CDR3 size: 15 residues. Produced via immunoSEQ multiplex PCR; TCRdb's table is partial and in-frame only. In the table there are approximately 60,000 clones, around 87% of which are singletons. The receptor was derived from a human donor in good health. Some clones in this sample may be carry-over from other donors' samples. The material sequenced was PBMCs. The rearrangement uses TRBV4-2 and TRBJ1-5; D possibly corresponds to TRBD1 (5 bases). CDR3 in DNA: TGTGCCAGCAGCCAAGGGACACTCAGCAATCAGCCCCAGCATTTT. Its protein product is CASSQGTLSNQPQHF.